This T cell receptor (beta chain) was captured in a study of yellow fever vaccine responses in identical twins (dated by TCRdb to 2016 to 2019). Background for the entire study: In the study, vaccine-responding T cell clones were precisely tracked in identical twins. General findings and caveats noted by the study authors: According to the authors, the vaccine-induced T cell response in identical twins seemed to be partly convergent and partly specific to each individual.

This clonotype was detected only a few times. Its antigen is unknown. The input lacks base qualities; no much larger clone sits a single base away. Spanning cysteine to phenylalanine, the CDR3 consists of 16 amino acids. Only the CDR3 region is kept as DNA, spanning 48 bases read in frame from base 1. Relative to germline, V is 1 base shorter and J is 0 bases shorter, with 13 bases between their ends. The germline V gene (reference sequence) yields SGHAT for CDR1 and FQDESV for CDR2. Library preparation was by RT-PCR. Sequencing relied on an Illumina HiSeq 2500. TCRdb redid the processing of the public reads, applying fastp at Q25 and MiXCR, and retained in-frame beta chains. Rows with one shared CDR3 protein collapse into an entry with the most common genes and DNA. This sample lists some 20,000 distinct CDR3 sequences; more than 60% were detected once. Together, the top ten hold 4.5% to 5.5% of the sample.

The sequencing used T cells from blood (PBMCs), unsorted or a sorted subset (not recorded which), collected before or after yellow fever vaccination (not recorded which). The chain links TRBV11-1 with TRBJ2-7; the D gene cannot be named for sure. This receptor was identified in a woman younger than 30 who received the yellow fever vaccine. Donor details come from another sample of the same person, matched by shared clones. DNA sequence: TGTGCCAGCAGCTTAGTGGCAGACCTTTACTCCTACGAGCAGTACTTC. Translated, it gives CASSLVADLYSYEQYF. Here the CDR3 is joined to the reference TRBV11-1 and TRBJ2-7 genes, and the full variable domain is: EAEVAQSPRYKITEKSQAVAFWCDPISGHATLYWYRQILGQGPELLVQFQDESVVDDSQLPKDRFSAERLKGVDSTLKIQPAELGDSAMYLCASSLVADLYSYEQYFGPGTRLTVT.